Listed below are T cell receptor beta chains from one sample, sequenced in a study of cytomegalovirus exposure and HLA in healthy donors. This table comes from immunoSEQ multiplex PCR, and its TCRdb copy is limited to in-frame clones, with some not included. This sample yields some 100,000 clones, of which about 79% are seen a single time; about 2% belongs to the top ten. The specimen sequenced was PBMCs. The source of these receptors is a human donor in good health. Both conserved end residues are part of each CDR3. The D gene is left open where the match is weak. The listing skips clone size in some rows; elsewhere it reads once, few, many or a size class.

D,size,V,J,CDR3,DNA
TRBD1,few,TRBV28,TRBJ1-5,CASSLGLGTVNNQPQHF,TGTGCCAGCTCCTTGGGCCTCGGGACAGTTAACAATCAGCCCCAGCATTTT
-,few,TRBV6-1,TRBJ2-3,CASNRLVGNTDTQYF,TGTGCCAGCAATCGACTAGTAGGAAACACAGATACGCAGTATTTT
TRBD1,few,TRBV18,TRBJ1-6,CASSQDRGNSPLHF,TGTGCCAGCTCCCAGGACAGGGGGAATTCACCCCTCCACTTT
-,-,TRBV9,TRBJ1-6,CASSVQGSDSPLHF,TGTGCCAGCAGCGTCCAGGGAAGCGATTCACCCCTCCACTTT
-,once,TRBV29-1,TRBJ1-2,CSVGSLNYGYTF,TGCAGCGTCGGGAGTCTTAACTATGGCTACACCTTC
-,-,TRBV7-2,TRBJ2-1,CASSLFGGAMDEQFF,TGTGCCAGCAGCCTTTTCGGGGGAGCGATGGATGAGCAGTTCTTC
-,-,TRBV18,TRBJ2-7,CASSPPEQPYEQYF,TGTGCCAGCTCACCACCTGAACAGCCCTACGAGCAGTACTTC
-,-,TRBV28,TRBJ2-7,CASSLQYEQYF,TGTGCCAGCAGTCTCCAGTACGAGCAGTACTTC
TRBD2,-,TRBV30,TRBJ2-3,CAWSQGLVPDTQYF,TGTGCCTGGAGTCAAGGACTAGTCCCAGATACGCAGTATTTT
-,-,TRBV29-1,TRBJ1-1,CSDSGLNTEAFF,TGCAGCGATAGCGGACTGAACACTGAAGCTTTCTTT
-,few,TRBV6-5,TRBJ2-7,CASKPDRGEQYF,TGTGCCAGCAAACCCGATAGAGGCGAGCAGTACTTC
-,few,TRBV5-1,TRBJ1-5,CASSLGSDQPQHF,TGCGCCAGCAGCTTGGGTAGCGATCAGCCCCAGCATTTT
TRBD2,-,TRBV28,TRBJ2-3,CASSFWEGLEDTQYF,TGTGCCAGCAGTTTCTGGGAGGGACTGGAGGATACGCAGTATTTT
-,-,TRBV4-1,TRBJ2-7,CASSQQEVGLVEQYF,TGCGCCAGCAGCCAACAGGAGGTAGGGCTAGTCGAGCAGTACTTC
-,-,TRBV6-5,TRBJ1-5,CASIGGGNQPQHF,TGTGCCAGCATAGGGGGGGGAAATCAGCCCCAGCATTTT
TRBD1,-,TRBV6-5,TRBJ2-5,CASSRGQGWEETQYF,TGTGCCAGCAGTCGGGGACAGGGGTGGGAAGAGACCCAGTACTTC
-,-,TRBV7-2,TRBJ1-6,CASSLGGGGNSPLHF,TGTGCCAGCAGCTTGGGTGGGGGAGGGAATTCACCCCTCCACTTT